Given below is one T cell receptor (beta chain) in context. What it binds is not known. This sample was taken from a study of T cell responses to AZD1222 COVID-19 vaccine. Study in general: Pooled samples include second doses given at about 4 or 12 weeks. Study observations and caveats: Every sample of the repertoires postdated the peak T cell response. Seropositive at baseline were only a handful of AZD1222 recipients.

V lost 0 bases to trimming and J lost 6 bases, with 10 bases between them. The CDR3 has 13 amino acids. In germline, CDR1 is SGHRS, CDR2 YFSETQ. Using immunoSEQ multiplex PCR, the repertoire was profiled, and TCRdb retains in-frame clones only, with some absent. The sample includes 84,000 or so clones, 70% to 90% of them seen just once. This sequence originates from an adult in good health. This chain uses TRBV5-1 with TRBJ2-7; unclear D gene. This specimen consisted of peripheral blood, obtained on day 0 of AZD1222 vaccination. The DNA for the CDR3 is TGCGCCAGCAGCTTGGCTGTCAGGAGCGAGCAGTACTTC. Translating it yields CASSLAVRSEQYF.